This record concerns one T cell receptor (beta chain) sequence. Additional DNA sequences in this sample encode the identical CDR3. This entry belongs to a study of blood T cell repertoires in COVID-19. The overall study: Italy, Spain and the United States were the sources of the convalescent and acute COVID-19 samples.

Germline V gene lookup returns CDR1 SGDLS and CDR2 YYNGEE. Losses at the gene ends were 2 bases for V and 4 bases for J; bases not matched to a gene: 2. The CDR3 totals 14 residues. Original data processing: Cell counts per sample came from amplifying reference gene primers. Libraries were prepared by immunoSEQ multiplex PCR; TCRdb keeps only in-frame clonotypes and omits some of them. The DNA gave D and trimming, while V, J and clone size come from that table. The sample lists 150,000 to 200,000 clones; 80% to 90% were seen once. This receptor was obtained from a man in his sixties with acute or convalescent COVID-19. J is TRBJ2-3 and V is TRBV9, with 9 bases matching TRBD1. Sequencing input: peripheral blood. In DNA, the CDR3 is TGTGCCAGCAGCGTGGACAGGGGAGCAGATACGCAGTATTTT. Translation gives CASSVDRGADTQYF.